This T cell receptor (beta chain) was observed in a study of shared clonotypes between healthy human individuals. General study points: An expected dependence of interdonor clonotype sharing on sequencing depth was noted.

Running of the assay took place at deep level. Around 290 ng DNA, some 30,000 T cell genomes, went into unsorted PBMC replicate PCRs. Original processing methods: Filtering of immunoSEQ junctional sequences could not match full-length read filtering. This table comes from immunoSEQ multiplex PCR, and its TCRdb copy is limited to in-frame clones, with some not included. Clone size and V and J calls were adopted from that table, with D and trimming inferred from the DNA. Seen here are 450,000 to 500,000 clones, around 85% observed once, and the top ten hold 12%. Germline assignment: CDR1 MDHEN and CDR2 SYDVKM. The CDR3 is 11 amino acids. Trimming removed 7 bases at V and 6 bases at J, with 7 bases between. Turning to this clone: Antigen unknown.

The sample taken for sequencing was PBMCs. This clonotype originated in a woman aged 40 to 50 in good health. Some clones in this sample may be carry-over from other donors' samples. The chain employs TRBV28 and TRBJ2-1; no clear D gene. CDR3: CASTRPNEQFF. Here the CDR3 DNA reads TGTGCCAGCACCCGGCCCAATGAGCAGTTCTTC. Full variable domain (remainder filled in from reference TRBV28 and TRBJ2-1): DVKVTQSSRYLVKRTGEKVFLECVQDMDHENMFWYRQDPGLGLRLIYFSYDVKMKEKGDIPEGYSVSREKKERFSLILESASTNQTSMYLCASTRPNEQFFGPGTRLTVL.